The clone carrying this T cell receptor beta chain was detected ten times or more. Its antigen is currently unknown. The sample's time point: longitudinal time-point 3. Serving as healthy controls were blood bank volunteers based in Maryland, USA. This sample is drawn from a study of neurological immune-mediated disorders. V dropped 2 bases and J dropped 2 bases, with 10 bases sitting between them. CDR3 length: 14 residues. Germline CDR1 reads SGHRS; CDR2 reads YFSETQ. Whole-study results and caveats: TCR clonal expansion peaked in HTLV-1-associated myelopathy patients and was lowest in multiple sclerosis patients. No sharing of CDR3 amino acid sequences was observed among expanded clones across subjects, suggesting private repertoires in all groups.

The cDNA was synthesized by 5'RACE incorporating 10-nucleotide random UMIs. TCRdb reprocessed the 5' RACE reads with MiXCR, giving one entry per CDR3 protein. This sample has roughly 57,000 distinct CDR3 sequences, with roughly 8% found just once. The sample was PBMCs. This rearrangement joins TRBV5-1 to TRBJ1-1; TRBD1 might be the D (5 bases). This receptor was identified in a woman aged 40 to 50 in good health. CDR3 residues: CASSFRTPNTEAFF. The CDR3 DNA sequence: TGCGCCAGCAGCTTCCGGACACCTAACACTGAAGCTTTCTTT.